One T cell receptor (beta chain) is described in this entry. The ends were cut back, 2 bases at V and 1 base at J, with 9 bases in the middle. The CDR3 contains 14 residues. CDR1 and CDR2 from the germline V gene are SGHKS and YYEKEE (reference sequence). Only in-frame clones appear in the TCRdb table, and some are missing; sequencing was by immunoSEQ multiplex PCR. The sample includes over a million clones, about 84% of them seen just once. This sample was taken from a study of shared clonotypes between healthy human individuals. The wider study: A couple of women and a few men aged 18 to 49 made up the donors.

This clonotype was obtained from a man younger than 35 in good health. Some clones in this sample may be carry-over from other donors' samples. V usage is TRBV5-5 and J usage is TRBJ1-2; unclear D gene. Sequencing input: memory CD4+ T cells from PBMCs. Subset noted: CD45RA-negative fraction. CDR3 amino acids: CASSFFAINYGYTF. The DNA of the CDR3 is TGTGCCAGCAGCTTTTTCGCCATTAACTATGGCTACACCTTC.